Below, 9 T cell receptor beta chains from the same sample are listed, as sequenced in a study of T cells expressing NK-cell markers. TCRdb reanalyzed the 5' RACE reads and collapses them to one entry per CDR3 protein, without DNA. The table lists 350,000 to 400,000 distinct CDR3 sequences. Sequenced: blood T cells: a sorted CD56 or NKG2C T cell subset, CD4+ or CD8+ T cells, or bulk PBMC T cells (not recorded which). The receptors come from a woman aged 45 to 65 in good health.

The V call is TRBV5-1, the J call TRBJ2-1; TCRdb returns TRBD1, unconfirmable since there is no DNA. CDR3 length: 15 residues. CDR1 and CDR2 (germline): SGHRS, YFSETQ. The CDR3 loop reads CASSLAQGTYNEQFF.

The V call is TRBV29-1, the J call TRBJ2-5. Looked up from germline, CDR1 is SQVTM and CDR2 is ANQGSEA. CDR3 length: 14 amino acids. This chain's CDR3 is CSVEDYGRQETQYF.

CDR3 region: CASSGLVAGNTEAFF. The chain uses TRBV5-1 and TRBJ1-1. The CDR3 is 15 amino acids. Germline V lookup: CDR1 SGHRS, CDR2 YFSETQ.

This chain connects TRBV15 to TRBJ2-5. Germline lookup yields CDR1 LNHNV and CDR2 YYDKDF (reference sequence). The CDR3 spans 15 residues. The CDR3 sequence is CATSRDRGLEETQYF.

The CDR3 loop is CASSLWADRDSTNQPQHF. This chain uses TRBV28 with TRBJ1-5; the D gene TCRdb calls, TRBD1, cannot be checked with no DNA. The CDR3 runs 18 residues. Germline V gene sequence: CDR1 MDHEN, CDR2 SYDVKM.

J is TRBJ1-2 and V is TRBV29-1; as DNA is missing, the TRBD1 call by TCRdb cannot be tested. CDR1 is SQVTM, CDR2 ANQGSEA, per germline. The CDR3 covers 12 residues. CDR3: CSVSGQGKGYTF.

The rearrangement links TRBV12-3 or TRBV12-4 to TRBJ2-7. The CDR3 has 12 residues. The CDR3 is CASSFWSYEQYF.

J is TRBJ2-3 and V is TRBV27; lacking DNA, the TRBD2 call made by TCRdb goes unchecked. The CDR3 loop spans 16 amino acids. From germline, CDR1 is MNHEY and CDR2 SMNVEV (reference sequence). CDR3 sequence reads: CASRDTSGRVPDTQYF.

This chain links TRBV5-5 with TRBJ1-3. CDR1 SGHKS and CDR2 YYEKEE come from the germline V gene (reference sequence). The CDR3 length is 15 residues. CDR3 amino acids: CASSLDSPSGNTIYF.